Below, 31 T cell receptor beta chains from the same sample are listed, as sequenced in a study of T cells after yellow fever vaccination. MiXCR was run by TCRdb on the 5' RACE reads, yielding one entry per CDR3 protein. The sample lists 550,000 to 750,000 distinct CDR3 sequences, approximately 12% seen once, with roughly an eighth in the top ten. Here the sequenced sample was PBMCs, taken on the day of the yellow fever booster vaccination. Receptors were obtained from a man aged 30 to 39 who received the YFV17D yellow fever vaccine.

A few counts support this clonotype. The rearrangement links TRBV5-4 to TRBJ2-7; D is unclear. CDR1 is SGHNT and CDR2 is YYREEE in the germline V gene (reference sequence). The V gene lost 5 bases and the J gene lost 2 bases, with 17 bases spanning the gap. The CDR3 has 15 amino acids. CDR3 sequence reads: CASRSTGMSPYEQYF. In DNA, the CDR3 is TGTGCCAGCAGATCGACTGGAATGTCACCCTACGAGCAGTACTTC.

The chain joins TRBV7-6 to TRBJ1-1, with D hard to call. V was pared by 6 bases and J by 1 base, with 9 bases between. In germline, CDR1 is SGHVS, CDR2 FNYEAQ. This CDR3 region has 13 residues. CDR3 amino acids: CASSINWNTEAFF. CDR3 coding DNA: TGTGCCAGCAGTATAAATTGGAACACTGAAGCTTTCTTT.

This sequence joins TRBV6-2 or TRBV6-3 and TRBJ1-2; tentatively, D is TRBD1 (5 bases). CDR3 length equals 12 residues. The V gene lost 0 bases and the J gene lost 12 bases, with 11 bases spanning the gap. Germline values: CDR1 MNHEY, CDR2 SVGEGT. Here the CDR3 DNA reads TGTGCCAGCAGTTACTCGGGGCGGAGGGACACCTTC. Its translation: CASSYSGRRDTF.

This clonotype was recorded at least ten times. The chain joins TRBV9 to TRBJ2-2, with D possibly TRBD2 on 5 matching bases. The CDR3 totals 14 residues. V lost 5 bases to trimming and J lost 2 bases, with 10 bases between them. Germline V gene data show CDR1 as SGDLS and CDR2 as YYNGEE. The CDR3 nucleotides read TGTGCCAGCAGGCTAGCCGAAAACACCGGGGAGCTGTTTTTT. Protein sequence: CASRLAENTGELFF.

The rearrangement links TRBV19 to TRBJ2-1, with 15 bases lining up with TRBD2. The CDR3 spans 18 residues. V shed 3 bases, J shed 4 bases, and the junction held 7 bases outside the gene matches. CDR1 and CDR2 from the germline V gene are LNHDA and SQIVND (reference sequence). CDR3 DNA: TGTGCCAGTAGTATCAGGACTAGCGGGAGGGCCTCATACAATGAGCAGTTCTTC. It codes for CASSIRTSGRASYNEQFF.

The chain is built from TRBV2 and TRBJ1-5; unclear D gene. There are 14 residues in the CDR3. Germline CDR1 is SNHLY and CDR2 is FYNNEI. V lost 8 bases and J 1 base, leaving 12 bases between the germline ends. CDR3 nucleotides: TGTGCCAGCGCTCAGGAAGGAAGCAATCAGCCCCAGCATTTT. Its protein is CASAQEGSNQPQHF. Full variable domain (outside the CDR3, taken from reference TRBV2 and TRBJ1-5): EPEVTQTPSHQVTQMGQEVILRCVPISNHLYFYWYRQILGQKVEFLVSFYNNEISEKSEIFDDQFSVERPDGSNFTLKIRSTKLEDSAMYFCASAQEGSNQPQHFGDGTRLSIL.

In its sample, this clonotype was seen a few times. The chain recombines TRBV7-9 with TRBJ2-7; D uncertain. V gave up 7 bases and J gave up 5 bases, with 9 bases separating them. CDR1 and CDR2 from the germline V gene are SEHNR and FQNEAQ (reference sequence). The CDR3 is 11 amino acids. In DNA form, the CDR3 reads TGTGCCAGCACTAATAGCCACGAGCAGTACTTC. As protein: CASTNSHEQYF.

The chain is built from TRBV7-2 and TRBJ2-5, with D uncertain. Germline lookup yields CDR1 SGHTA and CDR2 FQGNSA. Trimming shortened V by 5 bases and J by 2 bases, and 12 bases separated the two germline ends. CDR3 length: 14 residues. Written as DNA, the CDR3 is TGTGCCAGCAGCCATACCGTCAGGCAAGAGACCCAGTACTTC. Protein product: CASSHTVRQETQYF.

J is TRBJ2-7 and V is TRBV5-4; 7 bases match TRBD2. This CDR3 spans 16 amino acids. CDR1 and CDR2 from the germline V gene are SGHNT and YYREEE (reference sequence). With V trimmed by 4 bases and J by 5 bases, 15 bases remained unmatched. Written as DNA, the CDR3 is TGTGCCAGCAGCCAGGCGGCGGGCGGGAGTTACAACGAGCAGTACTTC. Translation gives CASSQAAGGSYNEQYF.

This clonotype turned up a few times. The V gene is TRBV3-1, the J gene TRBJ2-7; the D is unclear. The CDR3 covers 11 residues. V gave up 2 bases and J gave up 7 bases, with 6 bases separating them. CDR1 is LGHDT and CDR2 is YNNKEL in the germline V gene (reference sequence). The CDR3 nucleotides read TGTGCCAGCAGCCAAACTCGGGAGCAGTACTTC. It codes for CASSQTREQYF.

The gene calls are TRBV7-9 and TRBJ2-5; TRBD1 agrees at 9 bases. V lost 5 bases, J lost 1 base, and 11 bases stayed unmatched. Germline V gene sequence: CDR1 SEHNR, CDR2 FQNEAQ (reference sequence). The CDR3 has 17 residues. The CDR3 region is CASSGRPGQGFQETQYF. Here the CDR3 DNA reads TGTGCCAGCAGCGGGCGACCGGGACAGGGCTTCCAAGAGACCCAGTACTTC. Supplemented by reference TRBV7-9 and TRBJ2-5, the full variable domain reads DTGVSQNPRHKITKRGQNVTFRCDPISEHNRLYWYRQTLGQGPEFLTYFQNEAQLEKSRLLSDRFSAERPKGSFSTLEIQRTEQGDSAMYLCASSGRPGQGFQETQYFGPGTRLLVL.

This clonotype was observed a handful of times. The chain uses TRBV5-1 and TRBJ2-4, with 7 bases that match TRBD1. Germline-derived CDR1 and CDR2 are SGHRS and YFSETQ. Trimming cost V 6 bases and J 3 bases; bases outside gene matches: 12. This CDR3 has 16 residues. The CDR3 region has the DNA TGCGCCAGCACTCCTTCAGGGGGTTTAGGCAAAAACATTCAGTACTTC. Residues: CASTPSGGLGKNIQYF.

At least ten counts were recorded for this clonotype. The chain recombines TRBV25-1 with TRBJ2-1; possibly TRBD1 for D (6 bases). V lost 4 bases and J 2 bases, leaving 12 bases between the germline ends. From germline, CDR1 is MGHDK and CDR2 SYGVNS. This CDR3 is built from 15 residues. The CDR3: CASSGPGQTYNEQFF. Written as DNA, the CDR3 is TGTGCCAGCAGTGGACCGGGACAAACCTACAATGAGCAGTTCTTC.

This clonotype was seen a handful of times. The rearrangement links TRBV28 to TRBJ2-5; D possibly corresponds to TRBD1 (6 bases). Germline CDR1 and CDR2: MDHEN and SYDVKM. The CDR3 runs 13 residues. Between the trimmed V and J ends, which lost 6 bases and 4 bases, there was a span of 12 bases. CDR3 loop: CASRGQGRETQYF. CDR3 bases: TGTGCCAGCAGAGGGCAGGGGAGAGAGACCCAGTACTTC.

This clonotype was found a few times. V gene TRBV5-6 combines with J gene TRBJ1-5; D is unresolved. The CDR3 spans 15 residues. Germline values: CDR1 SGHDT, CDR2 YYEEEE. V gave up 1 base and J gave up 0 bases, with 8 bases separating them. As DNA, the CDR3 is TGTGCCAGCAGCTTGCCTGCAGCTAGCAATCAGCCCCAGCATTTT. Amino acid sequence: CASSLPAASNQPQHF.

This sequence joins TRBV20-1 and TRBJ2-2; D not certain. This CDR3 contains 13 residues. V lost 6 bases and J lost 0, with 8 bases in between. Germline V gives CDR1 DFQATT, CDR2 SNEGSKA (reference sequence). The chain's CDR3 is CSASLANTGELFF. The CDR3 DNA sequence: TGCAGTGCCAGCCTTGCGAACACCGGGGAGCTGTTTTTT.

The chain uses TRBV6-2 or TRBV6-3 and TRBJ1-1; a weak D match, TRBD1 (6 bases). Germline assignment: CDR1 MNHEY and CDR2 SVGEGT. With 0 bases removed from V and 10 bases from J, the gap between germline ends came to 21 bases. The CDR3 totals 16 residues. The chain's CDR3 is CASSYSKFGGQTGAFF. In DNA, the CDR3 is TGTGCCAGCAGTTACTCTAAGTTTGGCGGACAGACCGGAGCTTTCTTT.

The CDR3 DNA sequence: TGTGCCAGCAGCGCGTCCGCCTCTTTAGCTTTCTTT. Protein sequence: CASSASASLAFF. This chain uses TRBV25-1 with TRBJ1-1; D remains unclear. Germline V lookup: CDR1 MGHDK, CDR2 SYGVNS. V lost 6 bases to trimming and J lost 10 bases, with 15 bases between them. The CDR3 extends over 12 amino acids. Looking up the rest from reference TRBV25-1 and TRBJ1-1 gives the full variable domain: EADIYQTPRYLVIGTGKKITLECSQTMGHDKMYWYQQDPGMELHLIHYSYGVNSTEKGDLSSESTVSRIRTEHFPLTLESARPSHTSQYLCASSASASLAFFGQGTRLTVV.

Note on this clonotype: An end of the junction differs from the germline gene, which may be a read error. The chain is built from TRBV5-6 and TRBJ2-7; D remains unclear. The CDR3 runs 13 residues. CDR1 SGHDT and CDR2 YYEEEE come from the germline V gene. Written as DNA, the CDR3 is TGTGCCATCAGCTCCGGGCCCCACGACGAGCAGTACTTC. It is translated as CAISSGPHDEQYF.

This sequence joins TRBV5-1 and TRBJ2-7; the D gene is possibly TRBD2 (5 bases). V gave up 9 bases and J gave up 7 bases, with 23 bases separating them. There are 14 residues in the CDR3. Germline CDR1 is SGHRS and CDR2 is YFSETQ. CDR3 in amino acids: CATSSADSAGEQYF. The CDR3 DNA is TGCGCCACTTCCTCGGCGGACTCCGCTGGGGAGCAGTACTTC.

The CDR3 protein is CSAGWGFDTQYF. The CDR3 coding sequence is TGCAGTGCTGGCTGGGGTTTCGATACGCAGTATTTT. The rearrangement uses TRBV20-1 and TRBJ2-3, with unresolved D. Germline V gene data show CDR1 as DFQATT and CDR2 as SNEGSKA (reference sequence). This CDR3 comprises 12 residues. Trimming took off 5 bases at V and 6 bases at J, with 12 bases between the two ends.

This clonotype was detected only a few times. The chain combines TRBV29-1 with TRBJ2-1; possible D gene TRBD1, 5 bases. V was cut by 6 bases and J by 6 bases, with 12 bases left in between. The CDR3 consists of 12 residues. CDR1 is SQVTM and CDR2 is ANQGSEA in the germline V gene. As DNA, the CDR3 is TGCAGCGTGCGGACCCAGGGCAATGAGCAGTTCTTC. It translates to CSVRTQGNEQFF.

The gene calls are TRBV20-1 and TRBJ2-4; perhaps TRBD1 as D (5 bases). V gave up 0 bases and J gave up 5 bases, with 17 bases separating them. Germline CDR1 is DFQATT and CDR2 is SNEGSKA (reference sequence). The length of the CDR3 is 16 residues. The CDR3 loop is CSARDLTARAQNIQYF. CDR3 in DNA: TGCAGTGCTAGAGATCTTACGGCCAGGGCCCAAAACATTCAGTACTTC.

This CDR3 reads CASSIGTGDGKQFF. The CDR3 nucleotides read TGCGCCAGCAGCATAGGAACAGGGGACGGGAAGCAGTTCTTC. V gene TRBV4-1 combines with J gene TRBJ2-1; 7 bases agree with TRBD1. CDR1 MGHRA and CDR2 YSYEKL come from the germline V gene. V lost 5 bases, J lost 11 bases, and 12 bases stayed unmatched. The CDR3 spans 14 residues.

This clonotype has a count of ten or more. This chain joins TRBV24-1 and TRBJ2-5; D gene unclear. V was cut by 4 bases and J by 4 bases, with 12 bases left in between. This CDR3 is built from 14 residues. From germline, CDR1 is KGHDR and CDR2 SFDVKD. As DNA, the CDR3 is TGTGCCACCAGTGACCCCCCGTCATCAGAGACCCAGTACTTC. It specifies CATSDPPSSETQYF.

This clonotype came up a few times. The chain links TRBV4-1 to TRBJ2-1; TRBD2 is a possible D gene (6 bases). CDR1 is MGHRA, CDR2 YSYEKL, per germline. This CDR3 region has 20 residues. Trimming left V 3 bases short and J 0 bases short, with 24 bases between. The CDR3 DNA follows: TGCGCCAGCAGCCAGGGCGGGACGGGGAACGGGCCGGACTCCTACAATGAGCAGTTCTTC. Encoded protein: CASSQGGTGNGPDSYNEQFF.

This clonotype was counted at least ten times. The CDR3 here is CASRKTDTQYF. The CDR3, as DNA: TGTGCCAGCAGGAAAACAGATACGCAGTATTTT. The rearrangement uses TRBV12-3 or TRBV12-4 and TRBJ2-3; D remains ambiguous. Trimming removed 6 bases at V and 3 bases at J, with 4 bases between. The CDR3 sequence is 11 residues long.

The chain is built from TRBV7-3 and TRBJ2-2; D may be TRBD2 (6 bases). In germline, CDR1 is SGHTA, CDR2 FQGTGA. The length of the CDR3 is 14 residues. The germline V and J ends were trimmed by 3 bases and 4 bases, with 9 bases remaining between them. The CDR3 bases are TGTGCCAGCAGCTTTGGAGGGGCCACCGGGGAGCTGTTTTTT. Protein: CASSFGGATGELFF.

This clonotype was detected a few times. CDR3 coding DNA: TGCAGCGTCGCACAAGGAGGGGGACAAGAGACCCAGTACTTC. Its protein product is CSVAQGGGQETQYF. This chain joins TRBV29-1 and TRBJ2-5; D might be TRBD1 or TRBD2, each matching 6 bases. The CDR3 is made up of 14 amino acids. V lost 6 bases and J lost 2, with 16 bases in between. Looked up from germline, CDR1 is SQVTM and CDR2 is ANQGSEA.

This clonotype was detected a few times. The V gene is TRBV7-8, the J gene TRBJ1-5; perhaps TRBD1 as D (5 bases). Trimming left V 4 bases short and J 0 bases short, with 19 bases between. This CDR3 spans 18 amino acids. Germline V gene lookup returns CDR1 SGHVS and CDR2 FQNEAQ. Written as DNA, the CDR3 is TGTGCCAGCAGCTATGCCAGGGCAGGGTTTTATAGCAATCAGCCCCAGCATTTT. Its protein product is CASSYARAGFYSNQPQHF.

This chain links TRBV18 with TRBJ2-7, with 9 positions matching TRBD1. Germline loops: CDR1 KGHSH, CDR2 LQKENI. The CDR3 consists of 15 residues. The V and J ends lost 5 bases and 3 bases, in that order; junction bases with no gene match: 8. The DNA of the CDR3 is TGTGCCAGCTCAACCAGTAGGGACAGGGTCTACGAGCAGTACTTC. As protein: CASSTSRDRVYEQYF. Using reference TRBV18 and TRBJ2-7 for the parts outside the CDR3, the full variable domain is NAGVMQNPRHLVRRRGQEARLRCSPMKGHSHVYWYRQLPEEGLKFMVYLQKENIIDESGMPKERFSAEFPKEGPSILRIQQVVRGDSAAYFCASSTSRDRVYEQYFGPGTRLTVT.